This TCR beta chain is from a study of blood T cells in healthy people across ages. Notes on the study in general: Donor CMV status, an unknown factor, possibly confounded changes in expanded clonotypes. The recorded TCR beta diversity per million T cells decreased in a roughly linear manner with age.

Notes on this clonotype: What it binds is not known. Germline and junction disagree at one end, which may indicate a read error.

The CDR3 totals 17 residues. Germline values: CDR1 SGHNT, CDR2 YYREEE (reference sequence). Next came a second PCR, run for roughly 6 to 11 cycles, which used a sample-barcoded 5' primer along with a J-beta primer mix. From each sample, at least 3 million paired-end reads containing CDR3 were obtained. MiXCR, applied by TCRdb to the 5' RACE reads, yields one record per CDR3 protein. The sample holds 1.5 million to 2 million distinct CDR3 sequences, approximately 30% seen once. V usage is TRBV5-4 and J usage is TRBJ2-6, with TRBD1 as a possible D gene (5 bases). This TCR derives from a woman in her 30s in good health. Sequenced: blood. The DNA of the CDR3 is TGTGCCAGCAGCCCGGACAATGTGGTGTCTGGGGCCAACGTCCCGACTTTC. This encodes CASSPDNVVSGANVPTF.